The 5 T cell receptor beta chains listed next were all sequenced from one sample in a study of regulatory T cells in long-lasting Graves disease. Indicated time point: newly diagnosed GD, antithyroid drugs for less than 3 months. Extracted PBMC RNA gave rise to the TCR library. CDR3-region Arm-PCR and iRepertoire HTBI primers produced the TCR beta libraries. TCRdb re-derived calls from the multiplex PCR reads in MiXCR, one entry per CDR3 protein. The table lists about 400,000 distinct CDR3 sequences, about 16% of them singletons, with 20% to 25% in the top ten. This material consisted of peripheral blood mononuclear cells (PBMCs), taken at new diagnosis, from a patient treated with antithyroid drugs. These receptor sequences come from a female donor with Graves disease.

This clonotype was seen ten or more times. This sequence joins TRBV5-1 and TRBJ2-1; 10 nucleotides line up with TRBD2. Germline CDR1 and CDR2: SGHRS and YFSETQ. The CDR3 sequence is 17 residues long. With V trimmed by 3 bases and J by 3 bases, 9 bases remained unmatched. This chain's CDR3 is CASSSQGAGGIYNEQFF. The CDR3 DNA follows: TGCGCCAGCAGCTCCCAAGGAGCGGGGGGGATCTACAATGAGCAGTTCTTC. The whole variable domain, remainder taken from reference TRBV5-1 and TRBJ2-1, is KAGVTQTPRYLIKTRGQQVTLSCSPISGHRSVSWYQQTPGQGLQFLFEYFSETQRNKGNFPGRFSGRQFSNSRSEMNVSTLELGDSALYLCASSSQGAGGIYNEQFFGPGTRLTVL.

This clonotype was observed many times. This sequence joins TRBV3-1 and TRBJ2-5; tentatively, D is TRBD1 (6 bases). CDR1 and CDR2 (germline): LGHDT, YNNKEL (reference sequence). The CDR3 spans 15 residues. The V and J ends lost 5 bases and 2 bases respectively, with 15 bases between them. CDR3 residues: CASSRTRDNQETQYF. Written as DNA, the CDR3 is TGTGCCAGCAGCAGAACGAGGGACAATCAAGAGACCCAGTACTTC.

This clonotype was detected only a few times. The chain links TRBV9 to TRBJ1-3; D not certain. Germline lookup yields CDR1 SGDLS and CDR2 YYNGEE. CDR3 length: 18 residues. The V end was cut by 4 bases, the J end by 0 bases, with 20 bases between. The CDR3 DNA follows: TGTGCCAGCAGCCCGGAGGGCTACTCTCCGATCTCTGGAAACACCATATATTTT. Translated, it gives CASSPEGYSPISGNTIYF.

A remark on this clonotype: This may be a read error, as it is one base from a much larger clone. The V call is TRBV11-2, the J call TRBJ2-2; tentative D call: TRBD2 (6 bases). The CDR3 loop spans 14 amino acids. Germline V CDR1 and CDR2: SGHAT, FQNNGV. The CDR3 DNA sequence: TGTGTCAGCAGCTTAGTCTCGGGAGTCGGGGAGCTGTTTTTT. This gives the protein CVSSLVSGVGELFF.

This clonotype came up many times. This chain connects TRBV2 to TRBJ1-3, with D hard to call. CDR1 SNHLY and CDR2 FYNNEI come from the germline V gene. The CDR3 spans 12 residues. With 4 bases removed from V and 4 bases from J, the gap between germline ends came to 5 bases. The CDR3 DNA reads TGTGCCAGCAGTGGAGGGGGAAACACCATATATTTT. Its translation is CASSGGGNTIYF.